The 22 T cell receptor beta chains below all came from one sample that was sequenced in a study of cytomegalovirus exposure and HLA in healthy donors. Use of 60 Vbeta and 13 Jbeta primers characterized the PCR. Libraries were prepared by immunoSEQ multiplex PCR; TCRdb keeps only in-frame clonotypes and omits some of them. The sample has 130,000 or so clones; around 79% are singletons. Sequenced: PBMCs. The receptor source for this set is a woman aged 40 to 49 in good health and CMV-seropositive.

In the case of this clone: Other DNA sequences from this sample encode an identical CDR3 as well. In DNA form, the CDR3 reads TGTGCCAGCAGCTTACAGGGGGCTGGGGGCTACACCTTC. Translation: CASSLQGAGGYTF. The V call is TRBV28, the J call TRBJ1-2; 9 nucleotides match TRBD1. CDR1 is MDHEN, CDR2 SYDVKM, per germline. The CDR3 loop spans 13 amino acids. After removal of 6 bases from V and 8 bases from J, the junction contained 7 bases not matched to a gene.

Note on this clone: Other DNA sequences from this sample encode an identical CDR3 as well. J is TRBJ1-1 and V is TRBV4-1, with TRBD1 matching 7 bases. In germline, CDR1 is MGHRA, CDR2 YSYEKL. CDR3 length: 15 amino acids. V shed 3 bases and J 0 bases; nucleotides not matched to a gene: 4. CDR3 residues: CASSQGQYLNTEAFF. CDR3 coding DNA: TGCGCCAGCAGCCAGGGACAGTATTTGAACACTGAAGCTTTCTTT.

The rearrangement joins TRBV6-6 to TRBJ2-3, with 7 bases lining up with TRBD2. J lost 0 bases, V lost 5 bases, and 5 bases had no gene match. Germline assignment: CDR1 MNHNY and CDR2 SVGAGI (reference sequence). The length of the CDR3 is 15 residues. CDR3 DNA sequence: TGTGCCAGCAGTCTCAGCGGGACTAGCACAGATACGCAGTATTTT. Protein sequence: CASSLSGTSTDTQYF.

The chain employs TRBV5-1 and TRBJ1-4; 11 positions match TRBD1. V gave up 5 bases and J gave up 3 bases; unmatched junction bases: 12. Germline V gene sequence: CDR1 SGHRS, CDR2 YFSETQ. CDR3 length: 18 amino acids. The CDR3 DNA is TGCGCCAGCAGTTCTACGCCCGGGACAGGGGGTCCTAATGAAAAACTGTTTTTT. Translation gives CASSSTPGTGGPNEKLFF.

CDR3 sequence: CASSGGKGQGAREQFF. DNA for the CDR3: TGTGCCAGCAGCGGCGGGAAAGGGCAGGGGGCCAGGGAGCAGTTCTTC. This chain uses TRBV7-2 with TRBJ2-1; 8 nucleotides match TRBD1. With V trimmed by 5 bases and J by 10 bases, 16 bases remained unmatched. The CDR3 contains 16 residues. CDR1 SGHTA and CDR2 FQGNSA come from the germline V gene.

DNA of the CDR3: TGTGCCAGCAGCCAATTGGGCCAGGGGGCCTACGAGCAGTACTTC. Its protein product is CASSQLGQGAYEQYF. The chain joins TRBV14 to TRBJ2-7, with 7 positions matching TRBD1. Germline values: CDR1 SGHDN, CDR2 FVKESK. J was trimmed by 2 bases and V by 2 bases; bases with no gene match: 6. This CDR3 has 15 residues.

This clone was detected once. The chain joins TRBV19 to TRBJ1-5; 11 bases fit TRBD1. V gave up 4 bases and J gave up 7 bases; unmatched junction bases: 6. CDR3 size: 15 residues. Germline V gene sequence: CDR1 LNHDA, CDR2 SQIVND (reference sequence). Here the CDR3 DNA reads TGTGCCAGTAGTACAGGACAGGGGGCTTGGCAGCCCCAGCATTTT. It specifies CASSTGQGAWQPQHF.

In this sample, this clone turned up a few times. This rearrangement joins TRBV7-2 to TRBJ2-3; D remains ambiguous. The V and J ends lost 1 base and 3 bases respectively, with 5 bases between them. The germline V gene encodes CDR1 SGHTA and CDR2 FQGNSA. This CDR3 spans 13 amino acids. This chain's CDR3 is CASSLVVTDTQYF. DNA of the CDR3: TGTGCCAGCAGCTTAGTAGTGACAGATACGCAGTATTTT.

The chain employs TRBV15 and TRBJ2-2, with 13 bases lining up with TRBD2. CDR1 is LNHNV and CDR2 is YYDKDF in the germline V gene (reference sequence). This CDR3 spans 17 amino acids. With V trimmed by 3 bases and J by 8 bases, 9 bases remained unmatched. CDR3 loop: CATSRGLAGTTGGELFF. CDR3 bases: TGTGCCACCAGCAGGGGACTAGCGGGAACCACCGGGGGGGAGCTGTTTTTT.

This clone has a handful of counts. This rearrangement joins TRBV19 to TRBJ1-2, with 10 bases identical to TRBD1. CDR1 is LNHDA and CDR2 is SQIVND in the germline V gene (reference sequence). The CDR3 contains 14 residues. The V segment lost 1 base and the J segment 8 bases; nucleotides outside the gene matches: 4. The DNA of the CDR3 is TGTGCCAGTAGTATAGCGGGACAGGGGAGAGGCTACACCTTC. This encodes CASSIAGQGRGYTF.

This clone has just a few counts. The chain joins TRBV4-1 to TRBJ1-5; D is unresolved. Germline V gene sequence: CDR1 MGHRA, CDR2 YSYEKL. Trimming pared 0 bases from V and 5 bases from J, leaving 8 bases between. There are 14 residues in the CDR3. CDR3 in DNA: TGCGCCAGCAGCCAAGAGGCTCCTTATCAGCCCCAGCATTTT. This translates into CASSQEAPYQPQHF.

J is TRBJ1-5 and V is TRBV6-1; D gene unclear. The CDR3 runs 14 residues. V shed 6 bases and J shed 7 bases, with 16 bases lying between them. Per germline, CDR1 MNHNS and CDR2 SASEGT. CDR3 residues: CASSTGEGKQPQHF. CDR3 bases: TGTGCCAGCAGCACGGGAGAGGGTAAACAGCCCCAGCATTTT.

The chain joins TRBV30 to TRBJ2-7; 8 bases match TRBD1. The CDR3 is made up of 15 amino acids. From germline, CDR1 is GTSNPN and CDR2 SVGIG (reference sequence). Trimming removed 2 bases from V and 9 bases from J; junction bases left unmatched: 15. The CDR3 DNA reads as TGTGCCTGGAGTAACCTTCAGGGGGCGGGTAGGGGGCAGTACTTC. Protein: CAWSNLQGAGRGQYF. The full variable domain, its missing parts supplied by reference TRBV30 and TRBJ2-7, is SQTIHQWPATLVQPVGSPLSLECTVEGTSNPNLYWYRQAAGRGLQLLFYSVGIGQISSEVPQNLSASRPQDRQFILSSKKLLLSDSGFYLCAWSNLQGAGRGQYFGPGTRLTVT.

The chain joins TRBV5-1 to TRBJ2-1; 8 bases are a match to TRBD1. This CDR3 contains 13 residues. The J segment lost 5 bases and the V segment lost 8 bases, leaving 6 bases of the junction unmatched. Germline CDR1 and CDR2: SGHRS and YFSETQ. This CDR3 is CASRTGSDNEQFF. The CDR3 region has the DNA TGCGCCAGTCGGACAGGGTCTGACAATGAGCAGTTCTTC.

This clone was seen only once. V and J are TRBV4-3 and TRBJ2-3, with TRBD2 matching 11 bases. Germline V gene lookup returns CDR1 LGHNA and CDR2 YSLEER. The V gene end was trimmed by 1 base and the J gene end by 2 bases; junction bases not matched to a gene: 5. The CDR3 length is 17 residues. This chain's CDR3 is CASSQGTSGRITDTQYF. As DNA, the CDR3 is TGCGCCAGCAGCCAAGGAACTAGCGGGAGAATCACAGATACGCAGTATTTT.

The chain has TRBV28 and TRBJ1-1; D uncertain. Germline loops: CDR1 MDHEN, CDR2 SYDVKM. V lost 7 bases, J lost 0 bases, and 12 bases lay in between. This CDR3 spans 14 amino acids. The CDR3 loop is CASIEGSLNTEAFF. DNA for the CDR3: TGTGCCAGCATCGAGGGAAGCCTGAACACTGAAGCTTTCTTT.

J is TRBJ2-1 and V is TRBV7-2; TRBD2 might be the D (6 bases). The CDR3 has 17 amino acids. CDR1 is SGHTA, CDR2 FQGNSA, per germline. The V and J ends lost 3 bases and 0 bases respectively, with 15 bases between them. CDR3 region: CASSFPRLGYSYNEQFF. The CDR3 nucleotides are TGTGCCAGCAGCTTTCCGAGACTAGGATACTCCTACAATGAGCAGTTCTTC.

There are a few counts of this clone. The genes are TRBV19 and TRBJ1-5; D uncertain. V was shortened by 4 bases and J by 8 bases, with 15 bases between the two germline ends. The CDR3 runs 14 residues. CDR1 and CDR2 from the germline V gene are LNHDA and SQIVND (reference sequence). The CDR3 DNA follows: TGTGCCAGTAGTAGGGGAGTGCGTTCGGAGCCCCAGCATTTT. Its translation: CASSRGVRSEPQHF.

The CDR3 DNA reads TGTGCCAGCAGCCCGGGACAGGGTATGACTGAAGCTTTCTTT. Translation gives CASSPGQGMTEAFF. The chain links TRBV6-5 to TRBJ1-1; 9 nucleotides line up with TRBD1. With 6 bases clipped from V and 5 bases from J, the junction kept 7 bases outside the gene matches. Germline V gene data show CDR1 as MNHEY and CDR2 as SVGAGI. This CDR3 is 14 amino acids long.

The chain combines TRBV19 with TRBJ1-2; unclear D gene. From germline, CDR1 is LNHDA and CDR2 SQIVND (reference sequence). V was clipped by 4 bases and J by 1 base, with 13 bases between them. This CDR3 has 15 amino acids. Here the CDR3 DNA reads TGTGCCAGTAGTACGCCCTCGACGGGTAACTATGGCTACACCTTC. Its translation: CASSTPSTGNYGYTF. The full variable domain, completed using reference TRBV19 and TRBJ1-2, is DGGITQSPKYLFRKEGQNVTLSCEQNLNHDAMYWYRQDPGQGLRLIYYSQIVNDFQKGDIAEGYSVSREKKESFPLTVTSAQKNPTAFYLCASSTPSTGNYGYTFGSGTRLTVV.

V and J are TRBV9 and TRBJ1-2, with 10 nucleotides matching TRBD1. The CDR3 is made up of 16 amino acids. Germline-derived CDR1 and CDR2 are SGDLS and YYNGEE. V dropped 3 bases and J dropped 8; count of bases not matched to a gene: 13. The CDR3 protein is CASSALGTGVVWGYTF. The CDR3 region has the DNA TGTGCCAGCAGCGCCCTCGGGACAGGGGTAGTTTGGGGCTACACCTTC.

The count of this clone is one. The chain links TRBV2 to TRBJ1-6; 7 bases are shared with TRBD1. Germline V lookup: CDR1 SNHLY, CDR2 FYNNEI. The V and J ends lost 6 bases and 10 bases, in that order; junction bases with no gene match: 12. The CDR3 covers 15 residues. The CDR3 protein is CASSEGQRMRSPLHF. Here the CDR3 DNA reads TGTGCCAGCAGCGAGGGACAGCGAATGAGGTCACCCCTCCACTTT.